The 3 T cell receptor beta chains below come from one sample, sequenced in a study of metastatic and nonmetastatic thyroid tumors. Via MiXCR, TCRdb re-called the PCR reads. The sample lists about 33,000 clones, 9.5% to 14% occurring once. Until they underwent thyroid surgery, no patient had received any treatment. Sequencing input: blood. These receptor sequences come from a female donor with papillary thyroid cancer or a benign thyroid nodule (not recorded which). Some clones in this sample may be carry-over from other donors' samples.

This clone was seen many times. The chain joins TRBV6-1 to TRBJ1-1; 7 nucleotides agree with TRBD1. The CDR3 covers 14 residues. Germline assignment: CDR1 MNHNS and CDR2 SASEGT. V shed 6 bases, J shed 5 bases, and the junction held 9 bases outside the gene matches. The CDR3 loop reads CASSLGQVRTEAFF. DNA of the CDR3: TGTGCCAGCAGCCTCGGACAGGTTCGTACTGAAGCTTTCTTT.

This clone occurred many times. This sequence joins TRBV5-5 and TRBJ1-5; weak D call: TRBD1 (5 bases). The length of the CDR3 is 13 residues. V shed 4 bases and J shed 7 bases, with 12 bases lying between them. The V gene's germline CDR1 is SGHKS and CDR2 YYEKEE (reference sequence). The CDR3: CASSPSRGQPQHF. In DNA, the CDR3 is TGTGCCAGCAGCCCGTCGAGGGGACAGCCCCAGCATTTT.

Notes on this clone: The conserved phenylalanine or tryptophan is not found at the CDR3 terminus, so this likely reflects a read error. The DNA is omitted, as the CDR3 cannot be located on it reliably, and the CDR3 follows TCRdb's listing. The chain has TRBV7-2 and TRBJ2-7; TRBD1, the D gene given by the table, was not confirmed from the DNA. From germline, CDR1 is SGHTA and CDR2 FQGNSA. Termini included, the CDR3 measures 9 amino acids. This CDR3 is CASRKVLSG.